These 5 T cell receptor beta chains were sequenced from one sample in a study of brain metastases from non-small cell lung cancer (dated by TCRdb to 2018 to 2020). Preparation of the library involved the immunoSEQ multiplex PCR assay. This immuneACCESS table, as held by TCRdb, lists in-frame sequences with V and J called but not all clones. Of the missing ones, under half trace to an unresolved V gene in checked studies; the others have no known cause. In this sample the table shows 2,000 or so clones, 86% of which occur a single time. Approximately 8.8% of the sample belongs to the ten largest clones. The sequencing input was tumor-adjacent normal tissue. The receptors originated from a donor aged 40 or over with non-small cell lung cancer.

CDR3 amino acids: CAWTRGAYGYTF. CDR3 DNA sequence: TGTGCCTGGACGAGGGGGGCGTATGGCTACACCTTC. The V gene is TRBV30, the J gene TRBJ1-2, with D tentatively TRBD1 (6 bases). This CDR3 region has 12 residues. V was pared by 4 bases and J by 5 bases, with 11 bases between. Germline loops: CDR1 GTSNPN, CDR2 SVGIG (reference sequence).

The V and J genes are TRBV28 and TRBJ1-2; D call uncertain. Deletions cut 8 bases from V and 5 bases from J, with 9 bases between. Per the germline V gene, CDR1 is MDHEN and CDR2 is SYDVKM. This CDR3 spans 11 amino acids. The CDR3 region is CASLQNYGYTF. As DNA, the CDR3 is TGTGCCAGCCTACAGAATTATGGCTACACCTTC.

The chain combines TRBV28 with TRBJ1-2; TRBD1 aligns across 8 bases. The CDR3 has 15 residues. From germline, CDR1 is MDHEN and CDR2 SYDVKM. The ends lost 6 bases at V and 1 base at J; junction bases unmatched: 7. The CDR3 bases are TGTGCCAGCAGCCCACCAGGGGGCGTTAACTATGGCTACACCTTC. It yields the protein CASSPPGGVNYGYTF.

The CDR3 sequence is CASSYASATGELFF. The CDR3 nucleotides read TGTGCCAGCAGTTATGCCTCGGCTACCGGGGAGCTGTTTTTT. The chain has TRBV6-2 or TRBV6-3 and TRBJ2-2, with D unclear. Between the trimmed V and J ends, which lost 3 bases and 5 bases, there was a span of 10 bases. The CDR3 contains 14 residues. Germline CDR1 MNHEY, CDR2 SVGEGT.

The chain employs TRBV13 and TRBJ1-2; D remains unclear. The CDR3 totals 15 residues. Trimming stripped 2 bases from V and 7 bases from J, with 17 bases between. CDR1 is PRHDT, CDR2 FYEKMQ, per germline (reference sequence). This chain's CDR3 is CASSLMGASGFGYTF. The CDR3 DNA reads TGTGCCAGCAGCTTAATGGGAGCGTCCGGCTTTGGCTACACCTTC. Together with reference TRBV13 and TRBJ1-2, the CDR3 gives the full variable domain: AAGVIQSPRHLIKEKRETATLKCYPIPRHDTVYWYQQGPGQDPQFLISFYEKMQSDKGSIPDRFSAQQFSDYHSELNMSSLELGDSALYFCASSLMGASGFGYTFGSGTRLTVV.